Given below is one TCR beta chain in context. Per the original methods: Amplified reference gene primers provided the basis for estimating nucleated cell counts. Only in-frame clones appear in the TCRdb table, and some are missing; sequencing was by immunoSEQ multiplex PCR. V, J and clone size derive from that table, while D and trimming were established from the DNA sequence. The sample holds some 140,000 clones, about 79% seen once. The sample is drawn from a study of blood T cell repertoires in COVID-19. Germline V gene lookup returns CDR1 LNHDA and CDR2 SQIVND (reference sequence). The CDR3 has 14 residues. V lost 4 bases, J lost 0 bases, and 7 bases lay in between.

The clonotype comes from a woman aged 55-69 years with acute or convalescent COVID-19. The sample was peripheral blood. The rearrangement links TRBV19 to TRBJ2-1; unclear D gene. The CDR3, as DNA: TGTGCCAGTAGTAGCGATAGCTCCTACAATGAGCAGTTCTTC. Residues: CASSSDSSYNEQFF.